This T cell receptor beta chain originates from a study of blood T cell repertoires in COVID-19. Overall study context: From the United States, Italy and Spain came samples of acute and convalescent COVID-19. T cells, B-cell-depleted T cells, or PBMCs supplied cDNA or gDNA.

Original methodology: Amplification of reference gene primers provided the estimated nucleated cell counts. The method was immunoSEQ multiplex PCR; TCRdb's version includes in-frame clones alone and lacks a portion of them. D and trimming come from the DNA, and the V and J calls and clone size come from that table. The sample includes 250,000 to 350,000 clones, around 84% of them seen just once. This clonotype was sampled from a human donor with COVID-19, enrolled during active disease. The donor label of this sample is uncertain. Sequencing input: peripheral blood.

The CDR3 region is CASKRAGDLHNEQFF. The CDR3 DNA follows: TGTGCCAGCAAGAGGGCGGGCGATCTCCACAATGAGCAGTTCTTC. The rearrangement joins TRBV6-5 to TRBJ2-1, with D maybe TRBD2 (5 bases). This CDR3 has 15 amino acids. V lost 7 bases and J lost 5, with 18 bases in between. Germline CDR1 MNHEY, CDR2 SVGAGI.